The present entry profiles one TCR beta chain with its context. No antigen is known for it. This sample was taken from a study of cytotoxic CD8 clonotypes in ibrutinib-treated CLL. Regarding the study as a whole: On treatment, the uncommon public clonotypes contracted or remained stable. Sustained-remission and progressing patients were not sampled at matched times.

CDR1 and CDR2 (germline): MNHEY, SVGAGI. The CDR3 covers 15 residues. After removal of 4 bases from V and 4 bases from J, the junction contained 4 bases not matched to a gene. Some clones are missing from TCRdb's copy, which holds only in-frame ones; the method was immunoSEQ multiplex PCR. Here the sample spans some 200,000 clones, approximately 75% being singletons. The sequenced sample was PBMCs, obtained after 12 months of ibrutinib treatment. The chain has TRBV6-5 and TRBJ1-6; the match to TRBD1 covers 7 bases. This TCR was recovered from a human donor with chronic lymphocytic leukemia. The CDR3 region has the DNA TGTGCCAGCAGTTCCGACAGGGCATATAATTCACCCCTCCACTTT. This sequence encodes CASSSDRAYNSPLHF.